One sample yielded the 9 T cell receptor beta chains listed below, sequenced in a study of blood T cell repertoires in COVID-19 (dated by TCRdb to 2020 to 2021). Libraries were constructed by the immunoSEQ multiplex PCR assay. The table was pulled from immuneACCESS by TCRdb, which kept in-frame rearrangements only. Such tables lose some clones; where checked, under half of the loss comes from unresolved V genes, and the rest has no known cause. The sample records about 110,000 clones, about three quarters of which are singletons. The ten largest account for under 1% of the sample. Source material: peripheral blood. These receptors came from a human donor with acute or convalescent COVID-19. The donor label of this sample is uncertain.

The rearrangement uses TRBV21-1 and TRBJ1-2; the table assigns TRBD1, which was not confirmed against the DNA. TRBV21-1 corresponds to a pseudogene. The CDR3 sequence is 15 residues long. The CDR3 protein is CASSKVRLTGQLYTF. CDR3 bases: TGTGCCAGCAGCAAAGTCCGATTGACGGGACAGCTTTACACCTTC.

The J gene is TRBJ1-1, the V gene TRBV29-1, with a possible D match to TRBD1 (6 bases). Germline-derived CDR1 and CDR2 are SQVTM and ANQGSEA. The V and J ends lost 2 bases and 2 bases respectively, with 9 bases between them. The CDR3 is 13 residues long. CDR3 protein: CSVENRANTEAFF. In nucleotides, the CDR3 is TGCAGCGTTGAAAACAGGGCAAACACTGAAGCTTTCTTT.

This clone was seen more than once but under ten times. CDR3 amino acids: CASGIAGPTGELFF. The CDR3 coding sequence is TGTGCCAGCGGAATAGCGGGGCCCACCGGGGAGCTGTTTTTT. J is TRBJ2-2 and V is TRBV27, with TRBD2 identical over 8 bases. Per the germline V gene, CDR1 is MNHEY and CDR2 is SMNVEV (reference sequence). The CDR3 is made up of 14 amino acids. After removal of 8 bases from V and 4 bases from J, the junction contained 6 bases not matched to a gene.

V and J are TRBV5-1 and TRBJ1-6; D call uncertain. The CDR3 is made up of 16 amino acids. V lost 1 base, J lost 10 bases, and 18 bases lay in between. Germline V CDR1 and CDR2: SGHRS, YFSETQ. The CDR3, as DNA: TGCGCCAGCAGCTTGAGGCCCCCGAAATGGGAGTCACCCCTCCACTTT. Translating it yields CASSLRPPKWESPLHF.

The genes are TRBV6-1 and TRBJ1-5; D may be TRBD1 (6 bases). The CDR3 contains 15 residues. From germline, CDR1 is MNHNS and CDR2 SASEGT. Trimming stripped 1 base from V and 4 bases from J, with 11 bases between. This chain's CDR3 is CASSEGRGGNQPQHF. As DNA, the CDR3 is TGTGCCAGCAGTGAAGGGAGGGGGGGAAATCAGCCCCAGCATTTT.

The chain combines TRBV7-8 with TRBJ1-2; D call uncertain. The CDR3 has 15 amino acids. Germline-derived CDR1 and CDR2 are SGHVS and FQNEAQ. V was pared by 5 bases and J by 5 bases, with 18 bases between. As DNA, the CDR3 is TGTGCCAGCAGCCTAAGGTTCGAGACTGAGTATGGCTACACCTTC. Protein: CASSLRFETEYGYTF. Full variable domain (remainder filled in from reference TRBV7-8 and TRBJ1-2): GAGVSQSPRYKVAKRGQDVALRCDPISGHVSLFWYQQALGQGPEFLTYFQNEAQLDKSGLPSDRFFAERPEGSVSTLKIQRTQQEDSAVYLCASSLRFETEYGYTFGSGTRLTVV.

The CDR3 reads CASSGGRNSPLHF. The CDR3 DNA is TGTGCCAGCAGCGGGGGGAGAAATTCACCCCTCCACTTT. This chain uses TRBV6-2 or TRBV6-3 with TRBJ1-6, with D possibly matching TRBD1 (5 bases). Germline V gives CDR1 MNHEY, CDR2 SVGEGT. The CDR3 spans 13 residues. The V end was cut by 6 bases, the J end by 7 bases, with 10 bases between.

This sequence joins TRBV19 and TRBJ2-1, with 8 bases that match TRBD1. Germline-derived CDR1 and CDR2 are LNHDA and SQIVND (reference sequence). Losses at the gene ends were 3 bases for V and 7 bases for J; bases not matched to a gene: 8. CDR3 size: 15 residues. DNA of the CDR3: TGTGCCAGTAGTATCGTCACCCAGGGGGCGAATGAGCAGTTCTTC. Its protein is CASSIVTQGANEQFF.

This clone appeared a few times. This chain links TRBV6-2 or TRBV6-3 with TRBJ2-2, with 8 bases identical to TRBD1. The CDR3 sequence is 16 residues long. With V trimmed by 2 bases and J by 5 bases, 7 bases remained unmatched. Germline V CDR1 and CDR2: MNHEY, SVGEGT. This CDR3 is CASSYGAGGRTGELFF. For the CDR3, the DNA is TGTGCCAGCAGTTACGGGGCAGGGGGCCGGACCGGGGAGCTGTTTTTT.